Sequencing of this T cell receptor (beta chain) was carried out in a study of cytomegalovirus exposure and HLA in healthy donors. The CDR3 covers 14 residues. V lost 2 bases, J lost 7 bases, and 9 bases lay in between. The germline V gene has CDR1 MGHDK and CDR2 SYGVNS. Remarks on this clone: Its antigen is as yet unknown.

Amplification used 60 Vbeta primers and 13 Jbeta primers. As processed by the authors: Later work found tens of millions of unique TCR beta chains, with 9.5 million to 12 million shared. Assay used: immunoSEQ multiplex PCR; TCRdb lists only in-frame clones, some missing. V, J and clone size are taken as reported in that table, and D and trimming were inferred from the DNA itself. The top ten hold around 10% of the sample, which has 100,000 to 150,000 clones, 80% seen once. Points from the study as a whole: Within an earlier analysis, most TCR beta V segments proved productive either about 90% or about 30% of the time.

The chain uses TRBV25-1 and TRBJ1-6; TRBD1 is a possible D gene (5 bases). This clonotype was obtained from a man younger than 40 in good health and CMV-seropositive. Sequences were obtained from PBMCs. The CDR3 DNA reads TGTGCCAGCAGTGAAGGGGCAGCAAATTCACCCCTCCACTTT. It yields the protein CASSEGAANSPLHF.